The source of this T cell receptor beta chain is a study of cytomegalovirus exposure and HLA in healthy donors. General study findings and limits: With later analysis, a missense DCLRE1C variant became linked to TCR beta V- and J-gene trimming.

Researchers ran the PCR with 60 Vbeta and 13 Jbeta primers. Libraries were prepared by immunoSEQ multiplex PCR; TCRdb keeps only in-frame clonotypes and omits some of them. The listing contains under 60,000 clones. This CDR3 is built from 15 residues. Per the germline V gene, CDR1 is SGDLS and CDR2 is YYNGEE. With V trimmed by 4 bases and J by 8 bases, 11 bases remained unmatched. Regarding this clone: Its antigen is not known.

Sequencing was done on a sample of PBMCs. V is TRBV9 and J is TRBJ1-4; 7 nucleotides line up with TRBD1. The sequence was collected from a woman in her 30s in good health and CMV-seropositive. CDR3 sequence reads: CASSITTGSREKLFF. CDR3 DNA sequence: TGTGCCAGCAGCATTACGACAGGGTCCCGCGAAAAACTGTTTTTT.